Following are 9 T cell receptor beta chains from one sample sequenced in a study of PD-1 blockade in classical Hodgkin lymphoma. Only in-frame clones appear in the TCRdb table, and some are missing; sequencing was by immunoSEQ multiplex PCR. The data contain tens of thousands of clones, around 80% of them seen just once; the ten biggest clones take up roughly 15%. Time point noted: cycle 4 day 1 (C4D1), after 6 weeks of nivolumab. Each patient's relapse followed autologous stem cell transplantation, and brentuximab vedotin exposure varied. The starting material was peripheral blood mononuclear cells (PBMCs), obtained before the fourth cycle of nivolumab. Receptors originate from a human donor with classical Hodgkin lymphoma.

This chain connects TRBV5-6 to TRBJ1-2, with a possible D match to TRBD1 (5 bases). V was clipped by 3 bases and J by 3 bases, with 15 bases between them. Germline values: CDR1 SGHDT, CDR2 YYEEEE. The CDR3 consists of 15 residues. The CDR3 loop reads CASSSLILGDYGYTF. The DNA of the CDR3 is TGTGCCAGCAGCTCGCTTATTTTAGGGGACTATGGCTACACCTTC.

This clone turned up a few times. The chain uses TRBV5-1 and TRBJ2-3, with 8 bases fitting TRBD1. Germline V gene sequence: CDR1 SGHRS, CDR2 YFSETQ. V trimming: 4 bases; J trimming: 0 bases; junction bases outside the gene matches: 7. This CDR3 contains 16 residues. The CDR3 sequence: CASSPWTGTSTDTQYF. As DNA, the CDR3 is TGCGCCAGCAGCCCGTGGACAGGGACTAGCACAGATACGCAGTATTTT. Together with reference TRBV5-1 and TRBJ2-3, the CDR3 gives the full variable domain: KAGVTQTPRYLIKTRGQQVTLSCSPISGHRSVSWYQQTPGQGLQFLFEYFSETQRNKGNFPGRFSGRQFSNSRSEMNVSTLELGDSALYLCASSPWTGTSTDTQYFGPGTRLTVL.

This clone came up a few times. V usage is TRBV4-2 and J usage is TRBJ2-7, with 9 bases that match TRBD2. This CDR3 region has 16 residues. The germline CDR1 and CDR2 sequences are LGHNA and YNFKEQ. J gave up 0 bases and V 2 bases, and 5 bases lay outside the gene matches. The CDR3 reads CASSQRLADSSYEQYF. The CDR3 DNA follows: TGTGCCAGCAGCCAAAGACTAGCGGATAGCTCCTACGAGCAGTACTTC.

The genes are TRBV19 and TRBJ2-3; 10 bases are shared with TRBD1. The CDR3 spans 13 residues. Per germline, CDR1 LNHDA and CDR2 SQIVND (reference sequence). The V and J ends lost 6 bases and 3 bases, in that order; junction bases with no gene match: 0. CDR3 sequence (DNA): TGTGCCAGTAGGGACAGGGGGACAGATACGCAGTATTTT. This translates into CASRDRGTDTQYF.

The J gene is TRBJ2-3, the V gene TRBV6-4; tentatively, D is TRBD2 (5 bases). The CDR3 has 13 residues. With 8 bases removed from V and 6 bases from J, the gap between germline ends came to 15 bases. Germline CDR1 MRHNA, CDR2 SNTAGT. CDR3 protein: CASGRERFDTQYF. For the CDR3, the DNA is TGTGCCAGCGGCCGGGAACGTTTTGATACGCAGTATTTT.

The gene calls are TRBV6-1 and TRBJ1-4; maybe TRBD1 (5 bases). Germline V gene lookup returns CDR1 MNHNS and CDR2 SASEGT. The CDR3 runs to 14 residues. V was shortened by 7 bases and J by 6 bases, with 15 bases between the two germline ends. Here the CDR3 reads CASTKTRGDEKLFF. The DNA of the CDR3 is TGTGCCAGCACAAAAACGAGGGGTGATGAAAAACTGTTTTTT.

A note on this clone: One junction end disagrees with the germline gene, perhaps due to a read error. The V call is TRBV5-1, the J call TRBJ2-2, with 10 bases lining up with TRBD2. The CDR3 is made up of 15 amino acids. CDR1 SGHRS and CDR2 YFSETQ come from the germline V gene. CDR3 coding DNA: TGCGCCAGCAGCTTAGCGGGAGGGAACCCCGGGGAGCTGTTTTTT. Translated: CASSLAGGNPGELFF.

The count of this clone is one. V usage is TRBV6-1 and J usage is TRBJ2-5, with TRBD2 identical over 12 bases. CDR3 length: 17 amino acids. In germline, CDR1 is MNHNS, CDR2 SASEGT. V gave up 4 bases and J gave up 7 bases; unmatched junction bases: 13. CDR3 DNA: TGTGCCAGCAGTGCCGACCTAGCGGGAGGGCCTTTGGGGACCCAGTACTTC. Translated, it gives CASSADLAGGPLGTQYF.

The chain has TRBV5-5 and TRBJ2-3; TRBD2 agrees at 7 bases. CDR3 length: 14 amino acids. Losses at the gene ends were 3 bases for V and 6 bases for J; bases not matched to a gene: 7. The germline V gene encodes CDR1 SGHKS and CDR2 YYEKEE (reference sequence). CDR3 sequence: CASSYRGGADTQYF. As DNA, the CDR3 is TGTGCCAGCAGCTATCGCGGGGGAGCGGATACGCAGTATTTT.